This T cell receptor (beta chain) was captured by sequencing in a study of blood T cell repertoires in COVID-19. Study background: Donors in the United States, Italy and Spain gave samples during acute or convalescent COVID-19.

As handled by the study authors: Reference gene primer amplification gave estimated nucleated cell counts. The assay was immunoSEQ multiplex PCR, and TCRdb's table has in-frame clones only and misses some. V, J and clone size reflect that table, while D and trimming were determined from the DNA. The sample lists approximately 160,000 clones, roughly 90% occurring once. Trimming cost V 0 bases and J 2 bases; bases outside gene matches: 1. CDR3 length equals 15 residues. CDR1 is WNHNN and CDR2 is SYGVQD in the germline V gene (reference sequence). The V and J genes are TRBV10-1 and TRBJ2-1; 7 bases align to TRBD2. The specimen sequenced was peripheral blood. This receptor was obtained from a man in his 60s with active or convalescent COVID-19. CDR3 in amino acids: CASSESSGTYNEQFF. Written as DNA, the CDR3 is TGCGCCAGCAGTGAGTCCAGCGGGACCTACAATGAGCAGTTCTTC.